The following is a T cell receptor (beta chain) sequence with its context. This sample was taken from a study of blood T cell repertoires in COVID-19. Study context: Material from acute and convalescent COVID-19 was sourced from the United States, Italy and Spain. Sources were T cells, B-cell-depleted T cells, or PBMCs; the material itself was cDNA or gDNA.

Membership in each cohort depended on participant-reported clinical history. Study processing details: Reference gene primer amplification gave nucleated cell count estimates. Here immunoSEQ multiplex PCR was the method, and the copy in TCRdb shows in-frame clones only, minus some. V and J calls plus clone size are reproduced from that table; the DNA served to infer D and trimming. The sample has around 250,000 clones, approximately 85% seen once. The sequence was collected from a woman aged 50 to 60 with acute COVID-19. Sequenced sample: PBMCs or T cells enriched from blood (not recorded which).

CDR3 sequence reads: CASRPGLAGTDTQYF. Written as DNA, the CDR3 is TGTGCCAGCAGACCGGGACTAGCGGGCACAGATACGCAGTATTTT. The chain couples TRBV7-2 to TRBJ2-3; the match to TRBD2 covers 11 bases. Germline loops: CDR1 SGHTA, CDR2 FQGNSA. The CDR3 loop spans 15 amino acids. V trimming: 6 bases; J trimming: 1 base; junction bases outside the gene matches: 3.